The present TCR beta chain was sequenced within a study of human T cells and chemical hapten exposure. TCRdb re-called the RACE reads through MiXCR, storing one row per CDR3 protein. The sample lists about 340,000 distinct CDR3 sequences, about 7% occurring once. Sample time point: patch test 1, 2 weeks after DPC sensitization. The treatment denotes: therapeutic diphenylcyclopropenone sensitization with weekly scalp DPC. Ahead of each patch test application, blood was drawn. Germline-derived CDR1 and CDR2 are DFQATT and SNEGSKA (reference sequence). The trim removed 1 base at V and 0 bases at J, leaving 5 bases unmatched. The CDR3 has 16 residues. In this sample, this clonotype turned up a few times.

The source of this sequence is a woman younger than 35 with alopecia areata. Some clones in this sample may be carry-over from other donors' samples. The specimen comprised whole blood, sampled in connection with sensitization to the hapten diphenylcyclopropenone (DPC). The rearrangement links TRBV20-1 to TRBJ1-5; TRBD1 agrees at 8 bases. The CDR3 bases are TGCAGTGCTAGAGTCGGGACAGGAAATAGCAATCAGCCCCAGCATTTT. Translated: CSARVGTGNSNQPQHF.